This TCR beta chain came from a study of OX40 agonist ivuxolimab in advanced cancers. Study observations and caveats: CD8+ T cells showed, on average, more clonal expansion than CD4+ cells. Which antigen the expanded peripheral T cells recognized is unknown.

Profiling relied on immunoSEQ multiplex PCR, and the TCRdb table lists in-frame clones only, not all of them. The sample records tens of thousands of clones, 92% being singletons. This clone has only one observation. Its antigen remains unknown. In germline, CDR1 is WSHSY, CDR2 SAAADI. This CDR3 has 14 residues. Trimming removed 6 bases at V and 6 bases at J, with 17 bases between. The rearrangement uses TRBV10-2 and TRBJ1-2, with no clear D. The source of this sequence is an adult with an advanced solid tumor such as melanoma, head and neck, liver or kidney cancer. Specimen: CD4+ or CD8+ T cells sorted from blood, collected in a trial of the OX40 agonist ivuxolimab. The CDR3 spells CASRQLVGSDGYTF. The CDR3 coding sequence is TGCGCCAGCAGACAATTGGTGGGGTCTGATGGCTACACCTTC.